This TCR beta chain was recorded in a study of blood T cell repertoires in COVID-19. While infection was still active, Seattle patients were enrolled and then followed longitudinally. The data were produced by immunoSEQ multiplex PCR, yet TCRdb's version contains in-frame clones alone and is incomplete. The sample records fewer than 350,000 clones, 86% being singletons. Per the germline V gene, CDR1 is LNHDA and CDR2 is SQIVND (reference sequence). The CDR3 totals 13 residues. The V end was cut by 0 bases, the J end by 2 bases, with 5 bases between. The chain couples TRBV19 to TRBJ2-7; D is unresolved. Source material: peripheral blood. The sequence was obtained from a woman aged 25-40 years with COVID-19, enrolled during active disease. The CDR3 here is CASSIDGAYEQYF. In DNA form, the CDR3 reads TGTGCCAGTAGTATAGATGGAGCCTACGAGCAGTACTTC.